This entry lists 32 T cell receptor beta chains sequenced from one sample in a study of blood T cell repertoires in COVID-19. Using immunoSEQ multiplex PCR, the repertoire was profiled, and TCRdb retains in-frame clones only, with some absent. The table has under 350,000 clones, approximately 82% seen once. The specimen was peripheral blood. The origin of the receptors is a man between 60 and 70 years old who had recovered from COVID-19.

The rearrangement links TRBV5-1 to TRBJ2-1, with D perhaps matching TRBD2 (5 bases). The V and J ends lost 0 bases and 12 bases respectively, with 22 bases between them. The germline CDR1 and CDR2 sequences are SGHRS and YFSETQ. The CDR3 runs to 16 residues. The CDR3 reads CASSLDGRGLTSLQFF. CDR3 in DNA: TGCGCCAGCAGCTTGGATGGTCGGGGTCTTACGAGTTTGCAGTTCTTC.

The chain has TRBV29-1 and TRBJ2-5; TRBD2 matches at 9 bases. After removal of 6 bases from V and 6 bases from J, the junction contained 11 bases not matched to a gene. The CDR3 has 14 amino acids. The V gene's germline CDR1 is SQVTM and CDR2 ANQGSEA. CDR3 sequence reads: CSVDWRGGGKTQYF. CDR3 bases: TGCAGCGTGGATTGGCGGGGGGGCGGGAAGACCCAGTACTTC.

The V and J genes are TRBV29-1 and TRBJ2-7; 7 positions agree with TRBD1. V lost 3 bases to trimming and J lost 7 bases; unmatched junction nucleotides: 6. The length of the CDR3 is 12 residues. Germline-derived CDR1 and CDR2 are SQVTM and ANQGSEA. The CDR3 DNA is TGCAGCGTTGACACAGGGGTTGGGGAGCAGTACTTC. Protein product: CSVDTGVGEQYF.

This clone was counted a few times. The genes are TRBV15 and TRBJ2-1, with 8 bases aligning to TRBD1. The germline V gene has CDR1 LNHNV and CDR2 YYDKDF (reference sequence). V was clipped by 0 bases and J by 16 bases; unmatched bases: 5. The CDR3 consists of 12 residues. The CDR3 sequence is CATSRDQGAPFF. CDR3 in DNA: TGTGCCACCAGCAGAGATCAGGGGGCCCCCTTCTTC.

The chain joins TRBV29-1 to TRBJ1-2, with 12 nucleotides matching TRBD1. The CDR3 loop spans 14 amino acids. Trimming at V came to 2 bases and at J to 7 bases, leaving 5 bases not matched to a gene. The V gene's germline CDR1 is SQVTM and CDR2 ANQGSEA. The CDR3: CSVERDRGRGGYTF. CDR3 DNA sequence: TGCAGCGTTGAACGGGACAGGGGGCGGGGTGGCTACACCTTC.

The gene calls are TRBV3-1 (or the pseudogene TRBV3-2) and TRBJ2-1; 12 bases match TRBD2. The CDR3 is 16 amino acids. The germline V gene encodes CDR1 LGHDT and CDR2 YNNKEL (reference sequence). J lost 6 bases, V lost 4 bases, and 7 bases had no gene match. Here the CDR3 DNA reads TGTGCCAGCAGCCCGTCGGGACTAGCGGGCAGCAATGAGCAGTTCTTC. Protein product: CASSPSGLAGSNEQFF.

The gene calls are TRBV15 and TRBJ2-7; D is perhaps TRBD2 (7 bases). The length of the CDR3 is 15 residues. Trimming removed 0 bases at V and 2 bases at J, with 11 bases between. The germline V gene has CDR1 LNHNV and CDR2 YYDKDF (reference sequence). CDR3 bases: TGTGCCACCAGCAGAGAACGGGGGGCTCCCTACGAGCAGTACTTC. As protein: CATSRERGAPYEQYF.

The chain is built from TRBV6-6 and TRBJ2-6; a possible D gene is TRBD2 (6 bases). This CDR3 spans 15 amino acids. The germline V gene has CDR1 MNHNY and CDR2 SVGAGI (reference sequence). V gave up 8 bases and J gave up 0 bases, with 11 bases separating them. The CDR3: CASLWGDSGANVLTF. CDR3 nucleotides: TGTGCCAGCCTTTGGGGGGACTCTGGGGCCAACGTCCTGACTTTC.

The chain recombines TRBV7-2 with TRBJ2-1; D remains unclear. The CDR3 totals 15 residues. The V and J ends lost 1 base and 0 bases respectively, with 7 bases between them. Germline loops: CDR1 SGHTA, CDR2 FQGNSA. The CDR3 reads CASSLVAASYNEQFF. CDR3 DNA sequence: TGTGCCAGCAGCTTAGTGGCGGCCTCCTACAATGAGCAGTTCTTC.

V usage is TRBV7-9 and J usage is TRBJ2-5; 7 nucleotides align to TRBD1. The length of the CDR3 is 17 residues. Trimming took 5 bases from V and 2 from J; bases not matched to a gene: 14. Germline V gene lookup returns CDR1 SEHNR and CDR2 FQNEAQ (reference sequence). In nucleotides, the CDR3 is TGTGCCAGCAGCCTCACCCAAGGGACAGCTAGTCAAGAGACCCAGTACTTC. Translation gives CASSLTQGTASQETQYF.

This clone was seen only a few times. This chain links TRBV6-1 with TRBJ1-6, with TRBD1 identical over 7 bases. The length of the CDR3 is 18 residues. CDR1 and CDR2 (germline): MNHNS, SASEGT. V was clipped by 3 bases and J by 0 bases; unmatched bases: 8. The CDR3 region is CASSDRDRQSSYNSPLHF. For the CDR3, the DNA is TGTGCCAGCAGTGACAGGGACAGACAAAGCTCCTATAATTCACCCCTCCACTTT.

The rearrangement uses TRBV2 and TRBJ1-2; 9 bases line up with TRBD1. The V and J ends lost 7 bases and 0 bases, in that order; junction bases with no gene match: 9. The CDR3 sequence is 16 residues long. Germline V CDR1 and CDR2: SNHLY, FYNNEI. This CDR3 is CASTLGQGRSNYGYTF. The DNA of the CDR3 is TGTGCCAGCACCCTGGGACAGGGACGTTCTAACTATGGCTACACCTTC.

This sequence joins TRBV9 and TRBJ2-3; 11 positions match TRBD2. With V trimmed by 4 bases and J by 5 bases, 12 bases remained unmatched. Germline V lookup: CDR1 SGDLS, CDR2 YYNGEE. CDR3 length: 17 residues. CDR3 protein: CASSLLAGGLGGDTQYF. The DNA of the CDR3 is TGTGCCAGCAGCCTCTTAGCGGGAGGGCTGGGAGGAGATACGCAGTATTTT.

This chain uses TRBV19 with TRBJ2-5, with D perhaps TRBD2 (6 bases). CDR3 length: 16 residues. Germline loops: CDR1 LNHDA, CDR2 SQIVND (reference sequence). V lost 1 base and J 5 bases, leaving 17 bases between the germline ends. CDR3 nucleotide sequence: TGTGCCAGTAGTATAGTTGGTGGGAGAGGGAGGGAGACCCAGTACTTC. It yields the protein CASSIVGGRGRETQYF.

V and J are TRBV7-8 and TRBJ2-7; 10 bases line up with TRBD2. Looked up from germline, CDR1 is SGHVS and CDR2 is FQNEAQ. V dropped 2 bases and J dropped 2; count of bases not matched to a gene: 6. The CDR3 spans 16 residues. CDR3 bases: TGTGCCAGCAGCTTATCCATAGCGGGGGGCGCCTACGAGCAGTACTTC. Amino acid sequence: CASSLSIAGGAYEQYF.

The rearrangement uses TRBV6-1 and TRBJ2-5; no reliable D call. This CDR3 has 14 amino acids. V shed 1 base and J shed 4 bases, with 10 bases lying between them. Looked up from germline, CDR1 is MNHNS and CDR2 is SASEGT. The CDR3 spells CASSEVGQSETQYF. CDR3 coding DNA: TGTGCCAGCAGTGAAGTGGGCCAGTCAGAGACCCAGTACTTC.

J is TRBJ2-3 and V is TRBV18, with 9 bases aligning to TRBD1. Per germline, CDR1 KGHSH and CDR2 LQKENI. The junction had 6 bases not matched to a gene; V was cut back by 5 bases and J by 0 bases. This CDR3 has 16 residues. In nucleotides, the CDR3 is TGTGCCAGCTCAGCGGACAGGGGCCGTAGCACAGATACGCAGTATTTT. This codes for CASSADRGRSTDTQYF.

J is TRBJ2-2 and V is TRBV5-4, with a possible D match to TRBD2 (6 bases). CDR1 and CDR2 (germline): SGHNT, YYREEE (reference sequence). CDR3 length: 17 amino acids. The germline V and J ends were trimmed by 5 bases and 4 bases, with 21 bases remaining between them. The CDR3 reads CASSYVAGFIGTGELFF. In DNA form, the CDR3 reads TGTGCCAGCAGTTACGTCGCGGGGTTTATCGGCACCGGGGAGCTGTTTTTT.

CDR3: CASSWGGRNTIYF. CDR3 in DNA: TGTGCCAGCAGCTGGGGGGGAAGAAACACCATATATTTT. The rearrangement links TRBV7-9 to TRBJ1-3, with D possibly matching TRBD1 (5 bases). CDR1 is SEHNR and CDR2 is FQNEAQ in the germline V gene (reference sequence). V was cut by 4 bases and J by 5 bases, with 9 bases left in between. The CDR3 spans 13 residues.

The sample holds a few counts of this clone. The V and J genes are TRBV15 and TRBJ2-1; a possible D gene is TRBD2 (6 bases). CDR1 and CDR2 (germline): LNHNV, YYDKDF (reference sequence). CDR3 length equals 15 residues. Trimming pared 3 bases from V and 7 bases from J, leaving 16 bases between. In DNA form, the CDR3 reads TGTGCCACCAGCAGTCCCCGGAGGGGAGGTAATGAGCAGTTCTTC. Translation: CATSSPRRGGNEQFF. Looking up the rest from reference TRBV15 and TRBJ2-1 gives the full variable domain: DAMVIQNPRYQVTQFGKPVTLSCSQTLNHNVMYWYQQKSSQAPKLLFHYYDKDFNNEADTPDNFQSRRPNTSFCFLDIRSPGLGDTAMYLCATSSPRRGGNEQFFGPGTRLTVL.

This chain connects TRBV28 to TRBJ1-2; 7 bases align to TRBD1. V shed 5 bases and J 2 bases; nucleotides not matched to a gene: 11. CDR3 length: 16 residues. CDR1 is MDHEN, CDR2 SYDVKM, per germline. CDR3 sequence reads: CASSDPRGPTNYGYTF. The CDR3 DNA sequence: TGTGCCAGCAGTGACCCTAGGGGGCCCACAAACTATGGCTACACCTTC.

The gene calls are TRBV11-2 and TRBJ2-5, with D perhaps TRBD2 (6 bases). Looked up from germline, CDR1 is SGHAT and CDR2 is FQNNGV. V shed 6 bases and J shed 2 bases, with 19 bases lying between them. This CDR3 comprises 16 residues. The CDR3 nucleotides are TGTGCCAGCAGATCAGGGAGAGGGCGGGGTCAAGAGACCCAGTACTTC. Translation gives CASRSGRGRGQETQYF.

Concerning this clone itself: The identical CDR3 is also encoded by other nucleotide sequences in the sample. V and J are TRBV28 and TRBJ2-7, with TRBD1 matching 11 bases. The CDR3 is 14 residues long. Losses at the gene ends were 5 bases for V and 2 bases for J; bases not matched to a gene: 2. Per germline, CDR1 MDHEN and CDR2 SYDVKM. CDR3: CASSGTGGTYEQYF. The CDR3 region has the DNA TGTGCCAGCAGTGGGACAGGGGGAACCTACGAGCAGTACTTC.

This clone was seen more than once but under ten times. CDR3 nucleotide sequence: TGCGCCAGCAGCCTCCGAGGCGGCCCAGGGGGGTATGGCTACACCTTC. Translating gives CASSLRGGPGGYGYTF. V is TRBV5-1 and J is TRBJ1-2; 7 bases line up with TRBD1. CDR1 is SGHRS and CDR2 is YFSETQ in the germline V gene. There are 16 residues in the CDR3. Losses at the gene ends were 4 bases for V and 5 bases for J; bases not matched to a gene: 14.

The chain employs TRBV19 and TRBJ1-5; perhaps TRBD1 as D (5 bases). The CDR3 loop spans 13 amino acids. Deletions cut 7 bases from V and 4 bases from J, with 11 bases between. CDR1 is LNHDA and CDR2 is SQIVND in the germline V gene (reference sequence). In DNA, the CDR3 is TGTGCCAGTAAAAGGGGTCGGAATCAGCCCCAGCATTTT. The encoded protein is CASKRGRNQPQHF.

The CDR3 DNA reads as TGTGCCAGCAGTCCCCCAGCCCTAGATGAGCAGTTCTTC. Translating gives CASSPPALDEQFF. The chain recombines TRBV6-5 with TRBJ2-1; D is uncertain. Germline CDR1 reads MNHEY; CDR2 reads SVGAGI. The V and J ends lost 5 bases and 8 bases respectively, with 13 bases between them. This CDR3 region has 13 residues.

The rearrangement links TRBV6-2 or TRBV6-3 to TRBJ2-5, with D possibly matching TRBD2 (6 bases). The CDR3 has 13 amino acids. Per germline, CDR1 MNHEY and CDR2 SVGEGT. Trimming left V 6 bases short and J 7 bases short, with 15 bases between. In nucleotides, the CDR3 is TGTGCCAGCAGCGGAGGGCCCAGGGCGACCCAGTACTTC. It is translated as CASSGGPRATQYF.

DNA for the CDR3: TGTGCCAGCAGCTTTAGGAACACTGAAGCTTTCTTT. Its translation: CASSFRNTEAFF. This chain connects TRBV7-2 to TRBJ1-1; D unclear. The length of the CDR3 is 12 residues. Germline V gene sequence: CDR1 SGHTA, CDR2 FQGNSA. The V and J ends lost 3 bases and 1 base respectively, with 3 bases between them.

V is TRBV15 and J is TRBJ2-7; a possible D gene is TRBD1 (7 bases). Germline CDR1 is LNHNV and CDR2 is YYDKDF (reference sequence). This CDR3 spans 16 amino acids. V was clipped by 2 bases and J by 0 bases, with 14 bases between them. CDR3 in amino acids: CATSRPGTAGSYEQYF. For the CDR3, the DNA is TGTGCCACCAGCAGACCTGGGACAGCGGGCTCCTACGAGCAGTACTTC.

The CDR3 bases are TGTGCCAGCAGTTCCCCTTGGGGGGGTCCAACTAATGAAAAACTGTTTTTT. Translated: CASSSPWGGPTNEKLFF. This chain links TRBV28 with TRBJ1-4; TRBD1 might be the D (5 bases). Germline-derived CDR1 and CDR2 are MDHEN and SYDVKM. V was clipped by 4 bases and J by 0 bases, with 15 bases between them. The CDR3 totals 17 residues.

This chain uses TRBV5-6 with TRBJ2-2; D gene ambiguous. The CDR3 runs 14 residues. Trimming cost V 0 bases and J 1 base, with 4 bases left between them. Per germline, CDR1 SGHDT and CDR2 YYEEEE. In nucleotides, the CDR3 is TGTGCCAGCAGCTTGGGACAGAACACCGGGGAGCTGTTTTTT. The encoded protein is CASSLGQNTGELFF.

The CDR3 reads CASSLGQTYYEQYF. The CDR3 DNA follows: TGCGCCAGCAGCTTGGGACAGACGTACTACGAGCAGTACTTC. The chain is built from TRBV5-1 and TRBJ2-7; perhaps TRBD1 as D (5 bases). CDR3 length: 14 residues. The germline V and J ends were trimmed by 0 bases and 3 bases, with 10 bases remaining between them. CDR1 and CDR2 (germline): SGHRS, YFSETQ.